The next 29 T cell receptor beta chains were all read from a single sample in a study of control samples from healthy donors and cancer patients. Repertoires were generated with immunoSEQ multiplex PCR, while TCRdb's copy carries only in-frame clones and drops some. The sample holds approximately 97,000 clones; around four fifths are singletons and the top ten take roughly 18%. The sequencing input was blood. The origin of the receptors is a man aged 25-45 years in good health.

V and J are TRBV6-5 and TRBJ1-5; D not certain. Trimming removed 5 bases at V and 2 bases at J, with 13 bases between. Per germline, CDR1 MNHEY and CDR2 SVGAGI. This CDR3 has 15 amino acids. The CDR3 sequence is CASSNFAGGNQPQHF. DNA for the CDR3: TGTGCCAGCAGTAACTTCGCTGGGGGCAATCAGCCCCAGCATTTT.

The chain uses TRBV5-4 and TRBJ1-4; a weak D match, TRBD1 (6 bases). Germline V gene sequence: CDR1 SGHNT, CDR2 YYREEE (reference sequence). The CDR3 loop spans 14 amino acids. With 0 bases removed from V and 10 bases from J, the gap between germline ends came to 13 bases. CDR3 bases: TGTGCCAGCAGCTTGGCCGGGGACACGGGAAAACTGTTTTTT. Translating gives CASSLAGDTGKLFF.

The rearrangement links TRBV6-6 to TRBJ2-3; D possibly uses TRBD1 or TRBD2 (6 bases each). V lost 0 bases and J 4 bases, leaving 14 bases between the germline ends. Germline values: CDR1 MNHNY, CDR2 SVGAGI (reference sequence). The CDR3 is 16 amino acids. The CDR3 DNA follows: TGTGCCAGCAGTTACTCGAGAGGGGGGCTAGCAGATACGCAGTATTTT. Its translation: CASSYSRGGLADTQYF.

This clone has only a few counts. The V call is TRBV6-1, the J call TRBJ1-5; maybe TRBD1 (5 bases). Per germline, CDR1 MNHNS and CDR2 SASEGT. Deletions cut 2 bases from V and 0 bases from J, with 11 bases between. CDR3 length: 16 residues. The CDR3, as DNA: TGTGCCAGCAGTGAATATGGGGCGAATAGCAATCAGCCCCAGCATTTT. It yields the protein CASSEYGANSNQPQHF.

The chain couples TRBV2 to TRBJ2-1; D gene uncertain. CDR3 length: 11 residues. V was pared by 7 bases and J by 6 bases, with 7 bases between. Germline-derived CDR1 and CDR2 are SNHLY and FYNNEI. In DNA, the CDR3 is TGTGCCAGCACGATCGTCAATGAGCAGTTCTTC. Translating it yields CASTIVNEQFF.

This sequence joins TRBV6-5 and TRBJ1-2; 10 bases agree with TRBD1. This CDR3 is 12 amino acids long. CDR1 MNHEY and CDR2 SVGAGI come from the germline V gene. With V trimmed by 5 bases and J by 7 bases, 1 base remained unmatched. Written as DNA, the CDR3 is TGTGCCAGCAGTCGGACAGGGGGTGGCTACACCTTC. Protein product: CASSRTGGGYTF.

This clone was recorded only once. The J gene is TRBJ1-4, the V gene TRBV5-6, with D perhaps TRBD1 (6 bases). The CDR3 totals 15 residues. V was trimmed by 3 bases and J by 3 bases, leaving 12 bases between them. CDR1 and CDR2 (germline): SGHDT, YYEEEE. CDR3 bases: TGTGCCAGCAGCTCCGAGGGGGGCGCTAATGAAAAACTGTTTTTT. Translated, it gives CASSSEGGANEKLFF.

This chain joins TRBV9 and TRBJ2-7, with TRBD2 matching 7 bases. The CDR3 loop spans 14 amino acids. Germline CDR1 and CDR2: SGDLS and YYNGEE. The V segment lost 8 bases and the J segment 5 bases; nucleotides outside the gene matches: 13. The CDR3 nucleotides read TGTGCCAGTGGTGATATGGGGGGGATCGACGAGCAGTACTTC. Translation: CASGDMGGIDEQYF.

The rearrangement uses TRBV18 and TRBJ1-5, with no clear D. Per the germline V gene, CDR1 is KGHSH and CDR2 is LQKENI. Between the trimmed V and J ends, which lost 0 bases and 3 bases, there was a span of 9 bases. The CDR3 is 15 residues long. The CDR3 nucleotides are TGTGCCAGCTCACCACCCGGCCGTGACAATCAGCCCCAGCATTTT. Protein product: CASSPPGRDNQPQHF.

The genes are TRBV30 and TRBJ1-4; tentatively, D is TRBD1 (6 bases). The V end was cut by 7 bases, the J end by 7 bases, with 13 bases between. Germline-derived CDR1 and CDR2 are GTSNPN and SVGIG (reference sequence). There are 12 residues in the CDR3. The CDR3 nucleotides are TGTGCCTTCACTGGGGGCCTTGAAAAACTGTTTTTT. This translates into CAFTGGLEKLFF.

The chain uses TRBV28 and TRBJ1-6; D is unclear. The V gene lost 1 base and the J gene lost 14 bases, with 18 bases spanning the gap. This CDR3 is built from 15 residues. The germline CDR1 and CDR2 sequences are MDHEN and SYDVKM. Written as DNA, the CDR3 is TGTGCCAGCAGTTTATTGGACTTTTCCGAATTGGCCCTCCACTTT. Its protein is CASSLLDFSELALHF.

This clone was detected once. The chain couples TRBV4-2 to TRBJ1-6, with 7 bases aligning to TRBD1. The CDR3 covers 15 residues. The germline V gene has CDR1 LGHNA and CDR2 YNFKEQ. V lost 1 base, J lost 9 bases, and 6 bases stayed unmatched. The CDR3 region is CASSQGDSLASPLHF. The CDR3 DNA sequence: TGTGCCAGCAGCCAAGGGGACAGCTTAGCTTCACCCCTCCACTTT.

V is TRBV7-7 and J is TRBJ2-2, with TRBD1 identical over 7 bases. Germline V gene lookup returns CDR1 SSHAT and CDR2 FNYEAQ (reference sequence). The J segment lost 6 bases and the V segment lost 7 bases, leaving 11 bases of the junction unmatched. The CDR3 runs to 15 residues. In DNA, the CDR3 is TGTGCCAGCAAATCCGGCACAGGGGTAGCCGGGGAGCTGTTTTTT. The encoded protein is CASKSGTGVAGELFF.

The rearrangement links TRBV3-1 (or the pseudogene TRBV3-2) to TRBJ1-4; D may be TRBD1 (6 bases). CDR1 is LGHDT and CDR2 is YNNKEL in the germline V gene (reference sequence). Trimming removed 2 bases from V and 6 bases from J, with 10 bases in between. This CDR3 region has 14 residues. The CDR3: CASSQRGNDEKLFF. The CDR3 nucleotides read TGTGCCAGCAGCCAAAGGGGGAACGATGAAAAACTGTTTTTT.

The CDR3 loop reads CASSPGWGYTDTQYF. The CDR3 nucleotides are TGTGCCAGTAGTCCAGGGTGGGGATACACAGATACGCAGTATTTT. This sequence joins TRBV19 and TRBJ2-3, with a possible D match to TRBD1 (5 bases). CDR3 length: 15 residues. With 5 bases removed from V and 2 bases from J, the gap between germline ends came to 14 bases. Germline assignment: CDR1 LNHDA and CDR2 SQIVND (reference sequence).

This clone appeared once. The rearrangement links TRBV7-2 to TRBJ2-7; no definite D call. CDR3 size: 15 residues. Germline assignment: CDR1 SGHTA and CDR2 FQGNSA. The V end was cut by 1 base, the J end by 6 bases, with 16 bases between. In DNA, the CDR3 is TGTGCCAGCAGCTTAGAGGTGTCTAAGCGTGGCGAGCAGTACTTC. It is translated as CASSLEVSKRGEQYF.

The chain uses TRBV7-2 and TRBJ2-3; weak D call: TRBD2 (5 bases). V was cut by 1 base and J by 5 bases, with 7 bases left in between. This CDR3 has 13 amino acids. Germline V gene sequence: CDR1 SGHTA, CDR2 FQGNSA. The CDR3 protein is CASSLVAGDTQYF. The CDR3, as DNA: TGTGCCAGCAGCTTAGTTGCGGGAGATACGCAGTATTTT.

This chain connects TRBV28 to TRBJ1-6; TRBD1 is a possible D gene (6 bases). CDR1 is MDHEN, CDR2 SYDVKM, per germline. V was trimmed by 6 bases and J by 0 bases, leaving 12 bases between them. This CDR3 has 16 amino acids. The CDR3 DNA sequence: TGTGCCAGCAGGGGGGGGCCGAGCTCCTATAATTCACCCCTCCACTTT. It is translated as CASRGGPSSYNSPLHF. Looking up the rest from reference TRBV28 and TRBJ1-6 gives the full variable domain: DVKVTQSSRYLVKRTGEKVFLECVQDMDHENMFWYRQDPGLGLRLIYFSYDVKMKEKGDIPEGYSVSREKKERFSLILESASTNQTSMYLCASRGGPSSYNSPLHFGNGTRLTVT.

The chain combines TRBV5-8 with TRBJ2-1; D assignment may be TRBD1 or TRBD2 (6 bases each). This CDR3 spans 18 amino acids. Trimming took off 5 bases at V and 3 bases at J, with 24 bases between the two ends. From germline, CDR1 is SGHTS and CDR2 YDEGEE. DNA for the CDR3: TGTGCCAGCAGTGGGGGGTGGGACCTCGCAGGGGACTACAATGAGCAGTTCTTC. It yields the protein CASSGGWDLAGDYNEQFF.

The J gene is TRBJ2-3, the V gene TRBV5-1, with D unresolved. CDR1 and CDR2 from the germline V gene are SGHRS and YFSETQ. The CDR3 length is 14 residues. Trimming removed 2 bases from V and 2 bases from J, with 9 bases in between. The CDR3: CASSLRYPTDTQYF. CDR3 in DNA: TGCGCCAGCAGCTTAAGGTACCCCACAGATACGCAGTATTTT.

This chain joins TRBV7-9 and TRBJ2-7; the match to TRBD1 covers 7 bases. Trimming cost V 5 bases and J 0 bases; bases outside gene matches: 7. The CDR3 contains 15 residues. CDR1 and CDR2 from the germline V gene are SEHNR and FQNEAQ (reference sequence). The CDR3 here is CASSLRQGFSYEQYF. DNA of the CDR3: TGTGCCAGCAGCCTTCGACAGGGCTTCTCCTACGAGCAGTACTTC.

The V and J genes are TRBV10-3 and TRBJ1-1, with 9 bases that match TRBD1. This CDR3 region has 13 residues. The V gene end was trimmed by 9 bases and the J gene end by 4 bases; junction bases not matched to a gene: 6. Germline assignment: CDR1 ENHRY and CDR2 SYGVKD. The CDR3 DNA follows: TGTGCCATAGGGGACAGGGTGGTCACTGAAGCTTTCTTT. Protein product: CAIGDRVVTEAFF.

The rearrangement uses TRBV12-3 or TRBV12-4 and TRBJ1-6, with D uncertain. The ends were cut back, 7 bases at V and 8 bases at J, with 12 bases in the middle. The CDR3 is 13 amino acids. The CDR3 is CASTTTEDSPLHF. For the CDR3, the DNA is TGTGCCAGCACCACAACGGAGGATTCACCCCTCCACTTT.

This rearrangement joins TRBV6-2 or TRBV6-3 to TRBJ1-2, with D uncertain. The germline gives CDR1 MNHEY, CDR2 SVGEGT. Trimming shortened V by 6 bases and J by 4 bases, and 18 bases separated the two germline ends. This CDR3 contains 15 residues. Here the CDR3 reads CASSLNSLETYGYTF. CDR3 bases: TGTGCCAGCAGCCTAAACAGCCTCGAGACCTATGGCTACACCTTC.

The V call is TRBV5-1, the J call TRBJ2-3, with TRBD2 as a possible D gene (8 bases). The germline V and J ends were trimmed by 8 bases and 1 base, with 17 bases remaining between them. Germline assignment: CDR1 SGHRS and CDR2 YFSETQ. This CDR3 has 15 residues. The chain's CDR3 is CASRERGTGTDTQYF. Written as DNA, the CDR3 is TGCGCCAGTAGGGAGCGGGGGACAGGCACAGATACGCAGTATTTT. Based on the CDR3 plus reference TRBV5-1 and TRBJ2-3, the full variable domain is KAGVTQTPRYLIKTRGQQVTLSCSPISGHRSVSWYQQTPGQGLQFLFEYFSETQRNKGNFPGRFSGRQFSNSRSEMNVSTLELGDSALYLCASRERGTGTDTQYFGPGTRLTVL.

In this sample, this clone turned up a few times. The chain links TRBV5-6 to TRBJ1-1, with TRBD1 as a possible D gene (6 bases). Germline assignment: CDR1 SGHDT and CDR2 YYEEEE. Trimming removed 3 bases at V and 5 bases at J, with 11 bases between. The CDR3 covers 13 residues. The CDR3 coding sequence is TGTGCCAGCAGCTGGAGGGGGTTAACTGAAGCTTTCTTT. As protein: CASSWRGLTEAFF. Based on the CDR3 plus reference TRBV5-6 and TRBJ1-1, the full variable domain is DAGVTQSPTHLIKTRGQQVTLRCSPKSGHDTVSWYQQALGQGPQFIFQYYEEEERQRGNFPDRFSGHQFPNYSSELNVNALLLGDSALYLCASSWRGLTEAFFGQGTRLTVV.

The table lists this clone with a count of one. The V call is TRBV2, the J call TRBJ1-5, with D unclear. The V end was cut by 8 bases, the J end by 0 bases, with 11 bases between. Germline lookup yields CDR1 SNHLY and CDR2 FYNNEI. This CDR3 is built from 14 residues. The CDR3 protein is CASHGGFSNQPQHF. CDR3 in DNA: TGTGCCAGCCACGGAGGGTTTAGCAATCAGCCCCAGCATTTT.

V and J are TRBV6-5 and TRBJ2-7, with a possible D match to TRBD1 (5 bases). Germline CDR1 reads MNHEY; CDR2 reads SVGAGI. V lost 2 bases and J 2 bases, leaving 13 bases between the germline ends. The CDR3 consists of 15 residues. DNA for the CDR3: TGTGCCAGCAGTTACGGGCAGGGAACCCCCTACGAGCAGTACTTC. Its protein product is CASSYGQGTPYEQYF.

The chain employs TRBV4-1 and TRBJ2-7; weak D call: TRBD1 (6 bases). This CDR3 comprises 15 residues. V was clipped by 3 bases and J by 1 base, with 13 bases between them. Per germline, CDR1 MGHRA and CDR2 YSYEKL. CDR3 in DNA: TGCGCCAGCAGCCACAGGGGTATTGGGTCCTACGAGCAGTACTTC. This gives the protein CASSHRGIGSYEQYF.